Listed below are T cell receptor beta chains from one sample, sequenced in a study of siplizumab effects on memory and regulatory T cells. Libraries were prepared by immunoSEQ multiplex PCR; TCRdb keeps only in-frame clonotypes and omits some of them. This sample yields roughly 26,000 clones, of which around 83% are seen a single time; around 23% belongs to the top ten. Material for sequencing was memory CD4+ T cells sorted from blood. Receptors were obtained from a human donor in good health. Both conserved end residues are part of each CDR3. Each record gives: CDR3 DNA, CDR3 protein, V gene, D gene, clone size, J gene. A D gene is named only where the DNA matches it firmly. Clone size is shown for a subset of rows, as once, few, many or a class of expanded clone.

DNA: TGTGCCAGCAGCTTTATATTTTGGGGGAACACCGGGGAGCTGTTTTTT; CDR3: CASSFIFWGNTGELFF; V: TRBV5-5; D: .; size: .; J: TRBJ2-2
DNA: TGTGCCAGCAGCGTAGGACAGGCCCCAGGGACCCAGTACTTC; CDR3: CASSVGQAPGTQYF; V: TRBV9; D: .; size: .; J: TRBJ2-5
DNA: TGTGCCAGTAGTATTTTGTCCCGGGGGGTAGAGACCCAGTACTTC; CDR3: CASSILSRGVETQYF; V: TRBV19; D: TRBD2; size: .; J: TRBJ2-5
DNA: TGCGCCAGCGGGTACCGGGAGCAGTACTTC; CDR3: CASGYREQYF; V: TRBV10-2; D: .; size: once; J: TRBJ2-7
DNA: TGTGCCAGTACCGACAGGGCGAGGACAGATACGCAGTATTTT; CDR3: CASTDRARTDTQYF; V: TRBV19; D: TRBD1; size: .; J: TRBJ2-3
DNA: TGTGCCAGCAGTTACTCAGGGGCGGGACAGCCCCAGCATTTT; CDR3: CASSYSGAGQPQHF; V: TRBV6-6; D: .; size: .; J: TRBJ1-5
DNA: TGCGCCAGCAGCCCGGTGGCAAGTTCCTACGAGCAGTACTTC; CDR3: CASSPVASSYEQYF; V: TRBV5-1; D: .; size: .; J: TRBJ2-7
DNA: TGTGCCAGCTCACCCCTCCCACGGCGCACAGATACGCAGTATTTT; CDR3: CASSPLPRRTDTQYF; V: TRBV18; D: .; size: .; J: TRBJ2-3
DNA: TGTGCCAGCAGCGTAGTAGGGGGAGGCTACACCTTC; CDR3: CASSVVGGGYTF; V: TRBV9; D: .; size: .; J: TRBJ1-2
DNA: TGTGCCAGTCCACAGGGGCGGATGGACGAGCAGTACTTC; CDR3: CASPQGRMDEQYF; V: TRBV21-1; D: .; size: .; J: TRBJ2-7
DNA: TGTGCCAGCTCACTTTGGGGGCCAGGACGTCAATCGAGTGGATACGAGCAGTACTTC; CDR3: CASSLWGPGRQSSGYEQYF; V: TRBV18; D: .; size: .; J: TRBJ2-7
DNA: TGCGCCAGCAGCCGGGGGGCGGGAGTCCCCTACAATGAGCAGTTCTTC; CDR3: CASSRGAGVPYNEQFF; V: TRBV5-1; D: .; size: once; J: TRBJ2-1
DNA: TGTGCCACCAGCACCAGACAGGGTGCAACTAATGAAAAACTGTTTTTT; CDR3: CATSTRQGATNEKLFF; V: TRBV15; D: TRBD1; size: .; J: TRBJ1-4
DNA: TGTGCTAGTCGCACCAGCACAGATACGCAGTATTTT; CDR3: CASRTSTDTQYF; V: TRBV12-5; D: .; size: .; J: TRBJ2-3
DNA: TGTGCCAGCAGCTTAGATGGGACGGACTATGGCTACACCTTC; CDR3: CASSLDGTDYGYTF; V: TRBV11-3; D: .; size: .; J: TRBJ1-2
DNA: TGTGCCTGGTCCAGGACAGAGAGAGTTTATAATTCACCCCTCCACTTT; CDR3: CAWSRTERVYNSPLHF; V: TRBV30; D: .; size: .; J: TRBJ1-6
DNA: TGCGCCAGCAGTGGGGACGGGACAGGGGGCGCAGATACGCAGTATTTT; CDR3: CASSGDGTGGADTQYF; V: TRBV5-1; D: TRBD1; size: .; J: TRBJ2-3
DNA: TGTGCCAGCTCACGCGGACAGGGGGAACTCGGCGGGGGGCAGTTCTTC; CDR3: CASSRGQGELGGGQFF; V: TRBV18; D: TRBD1; size: .; J: TRBJ2-1
DNA: TGTGCCAGCAGCTTGGCCGGACTAGCGGGAGATGAGCAGTTCTTC; CDR3: CASSLAGLAGDEQFF; V: TRBV5-4; D: TRBD2; size: .; J: TRBJ2-1
DNA: TGCGCCAGCAGTCCACTAGCGGGGGGCGGAAAGACCCAGTACTTC; CDR3: CASSPLAGGGKTQYF; V: TRBV5-1; D: TRBD2; size: .; J: TRBJ2-5
DNA: TGTGCCAGCTCACGGTACCGGGATGACACAGATACGCAGTATTTT; CDR3: CASSRYRDDTDTQYF; V: TRBV18; D: .; size: .; J: TRBJ2-3
DNA: TGCGCCAGCAGCCAAGATCGCCCAGGGGCTAACACCGGGGAGCTGTTTTTT; CDR3: CASSQDRPGANTGELFF; V: TRBV4-3; D: .; size: .; J: TRBJ2-2
DNA: TGTGCCAGCAGTTATAGGGACAGCGATCAGCCCCAGCATTTT; CDR3: CASSYRDSDQPQHF; V: TRBV7-9; D: TRBD1; size: .; J: TRBJ1-5
DNA: TGTGCCAGCACCCCTGGGCGGGCTGTCTCGGGCTACACCTTC; CDR3: CASTPGRAVSGYTF; V: TRBV6-5; D: .; size: once; J: TRBJ1-2
DNA: TGTGCCAATCCACAGGGGCGGATGGACGAGCAGTACTTC; CDR3: CANPQGRMDEQYF; V: TRBV21-1; D: .; size: .; J: TRBJ2-7
DNA: TGTGCCAGCAGCTTCTCGCGGGTTGGGGAGACCCAGTACTTC; CDR3: CASSFSRVGETQYF; V: TRBV7-2; D: .; size: .; J: TRBJ2-5
DNA: TGTGCCAGCAGCTTGGCCAGGGCGGACTATGGCTACACCTTC; CDR3: CASSLARADYGYTF; V: TRBV7-9; D: .; size: .; J: TRBJ1-2
DNA: TGCAGTGCTCCGGGGAATGAGCAGTTCTTC; CDR3: CSAPGNEQFF; V: TRBV20-1; D: .; size: .; J: TRBJ2-1
DNA: TGTGCCAGCAGCTCAAATCAGGACTCTGGAAACACCATATATTTT; CDR3: CASSSNQDSGNTIYF; V: TRBV7-8; D: .; size: once; J: TRBJ1-3
DNA: TGTGCCGCCTCCCCTGGGCAGATGAATGAAAAACTGTTTTTT; CDR3: CAASPGQMNEKLFF; V: TRBV7-9; D: .; size: .; J: TRBJ1-4
DNA: TGTGCCAGCAGCTTAGATAAGGGGGGCTCCTACGAGCAGTACTTC; CDR3: CASSLDKGGSYEQYF; V: TRBV11-1; D: .; size: .; J: TRBJ2-7
DNA: TGTGCCAGCAGCGTAGGTGCTATGCAGGAGGGGGAGACCCAGTACTTC; CDR3: CASSVGAMQEGETQYF; V: TRBV9; D: .; size: few; J: TRBJ2-5
DNA: TGTGCCAGCAGTTTACCTAGCGGCACAGATACGCAGTATTTT; CDR3: CASSLPSGTDTQYF; V: TRBV28; D: .; size: .; J: TRBJ2-3
DNA: TGTGCCAGCAGCTTAGGACTAGCGGGTAACACCGGGGAGCTGTTTTTT; CDR3: CASSLGLAGNTGELFF; V: TRBV7-2; D: TRBD2; size: .; J: TRBJ2-2
DNA: TGCGCCAGCAGCCAAGATCGTCAGGGCTTCACTGAAGCTTTCTTT; CDR3: CASSQDRQGFTEAFF; V: TRBV4-3; D: .; size: .; J: TRBJ1-1
DNA: TGTGCCAGCAGTCCCATGCCGACGATAAACTATGGCTACACCTTC; CDR3: CASSPMPTINYGYTF; V: TRBV6-6; D: .; size: .; J: TRBJ1-2
DNA: TGTGCCAGCAGTGAATCTTTTACCTACACAGATACGCAGTATTTT; CDR3: CASSESFTYTDTQYF; V: TRBV6-4; D: .; size: .; J: TRBJ2-3
DNA: TGTGCCAGCAGGCGTAACCCGAACACTGAAGCTTTCTTT; CDR3: CASRRNPNTEAFF; V: TRBV28; D: .; size: .; J: TRBJ1-1
DNA: TGTGCCAGCAACGCCGGGGGCTTGCCTGGGGCCAACGTCCTGACTTTC; CDR3: CASNAGGLPGANVLTF; V: TRBV5-4; D: .; size: once; J: TRBJ2-6
DNA: TGTGCCAGTACGGGGTTATCCACCTACAATGAGCAGTTCTTC; CDR3: CASTGLSTYNEQFF; V: TRBV19; D: .; size: .; J: TRBJ2-1
DNA: TGTGCCAGCAGTTTATCTCGGGCCAACCGATGGTACACCTTC; CDR3: CASSLSRANRWYTF; V: TRBV27; D: .; size: .; J: TRBJ1-2
DNA: TGCAGCGTTCCAAAGGGCCCGAACACTGAAGCTTTCTTT; CDR3: CSVPKGPNTEAFF; V: TRBV29-1; D: .; size: .; J: TRBJ1-1
DNA: TGTGCCAGCAGTCCTCATATGGGCAGACCACCAGAAAAACTGTTTTTT; CDR3: CASSPHMGRPPEKLFF; V: TRBV28; D: .; size: .; J: TRBJ1-4
DNA: TGTGCCAGCAGCTTAATGGCGACCCACGATACGCAGTATTTT; CDR3: CASSLMATHDTQYF; V: TRBV11-3; D: .; size: .; J: TRBJ2-3
DNA: TGTGCCAGCAGCGGGGCGGGGCGGGAGGCATACAATGAGCAGTTCTTC; CDR3: CASSGAGREAYNEQFF; V: TRBV7-9; D: TRBD2; size: .; J: TRBJ2-1
DNA: TGTGCCAGCAGGGCTAGCGGAGGTCCCCATGAGCAGTTCTTC; CDR3: CASRASGGPHEQFF; V: TRBV7-2; D: TRBD2; size: .; J: TRBJ2-1
DNA: TGTGCCAGCAGCCGGCAGAACTATGGCTACACCTTC; CDR3: CASSRQNYGYTF; V: TRBV11-3; D: .; size: .; J: TRBJ1-2
DNA: TGTGCCAGCAGCCGGACAGGGGGCTACGAGCAGTACTTC; CDR3: CASSRTGGYEQYF; V: TRBV11-3; D: TRBD1; size: .; J: TRBJ2-7
DNA: TGTGCCAGTAGTATAAAACCGAACACTGAAGCTTTCTTT; CDR3: CASSIKPNTEAFF; V: TRBV19; D: .; size: .; J: TRBJ1-1
DNA: TGTGCCAGCAGCGCCACTCAGGGGAACACTGAAGCTTTCTTT; CDR3: CASSATQGNTEAFF; V: TRBV9; D: .; size: .; J: TRBJ1-1
DNA: TGTGCCAGCAGTGAAATTCAGACTAATGAAAAACTGTTTTTT; CDR3: CASSEIQTNEKLFF; V: TRBV6-1; D: .; size: .; J: TRBJ1-4
DNA: TGCGCCAGCAGCTTGGAAGGAGCGGGATGGGAGACCCAGTACTTC; CDR3: CASSLEGAGWETQYF; V: TRBV5-1; D: TRBD2; size: .; J: TRBJ2-5
DNA: TGTGCCAGCAGCCCACGGACCGAAGCTTTCTTT; CDR3: CASSPRTEAFF; V: TRBV6-6; D: .; size: .; J: TRBJ1-1
DNA: TGTGCCAGCAGTCGACAGGGTTTCAACGAGCAGTACTTC; CDR3: CASSRQGFNEQYF; V: TRBV6-5; D: TRBD1; size: .; J: TRBJ2-7
DNA: TGTGCCAGCAGTTACTCGATAGCAGGCCTGCGGGAGACCCAGTACTTC; CDR3: CASSYSIAGLRETQYF; V: TRBV6-5; D: .; size: .; J: TRBJ2-5